This T cell receptor (beta chain) was recorded in a study of blood T cell repertoires in COVID-19. Using immunoSEQ multiplex PCR, the repertoire was profiled, and TCRdb retains in-frame clones only, with some absent. Of about 170,000 clones listed, roughly 81% were seen once; the top ten hold approximately 2.6%. J gave up 7 bases and V 6 bases, and 7 bases lay outside the gene matches. Germline lookup yields CDR1 LNHDA and CDR2 SQIVND (reference sequence). This CDR3 spans 15 amino acids. The receptor was isolated from a woman at least 80 years old with COVID-19, enrolled during active disease. The sample comprised peripheral blood. The chain couples TRBV19 to TRBJ2-1; 12 bases are shared with TRBD2. The chain's CDR3 is CASRSSGRAGNEQFF. The CDR3 DNA reads TGTGCCAGTAGATCTAGCGGGAGGGCCGGAAATGAGCAGTTCTTC.